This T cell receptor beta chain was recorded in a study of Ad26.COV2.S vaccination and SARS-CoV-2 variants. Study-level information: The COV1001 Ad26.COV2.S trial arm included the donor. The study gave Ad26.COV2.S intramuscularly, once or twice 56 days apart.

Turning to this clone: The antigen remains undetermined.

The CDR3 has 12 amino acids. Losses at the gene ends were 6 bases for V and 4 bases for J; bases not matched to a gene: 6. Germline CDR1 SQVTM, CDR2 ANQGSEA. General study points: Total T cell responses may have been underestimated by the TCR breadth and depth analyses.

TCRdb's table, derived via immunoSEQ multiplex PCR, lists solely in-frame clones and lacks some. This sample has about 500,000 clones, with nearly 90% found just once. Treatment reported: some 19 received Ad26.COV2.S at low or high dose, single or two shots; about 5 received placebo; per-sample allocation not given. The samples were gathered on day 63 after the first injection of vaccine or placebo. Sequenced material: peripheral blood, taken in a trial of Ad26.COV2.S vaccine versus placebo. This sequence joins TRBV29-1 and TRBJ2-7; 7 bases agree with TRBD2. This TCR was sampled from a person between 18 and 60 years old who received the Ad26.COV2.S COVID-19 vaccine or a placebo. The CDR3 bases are TGCAGCGTGGGGGGGAAGGGGTACGAGCAGTACTTC. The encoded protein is CSVGGKGYEQYF.